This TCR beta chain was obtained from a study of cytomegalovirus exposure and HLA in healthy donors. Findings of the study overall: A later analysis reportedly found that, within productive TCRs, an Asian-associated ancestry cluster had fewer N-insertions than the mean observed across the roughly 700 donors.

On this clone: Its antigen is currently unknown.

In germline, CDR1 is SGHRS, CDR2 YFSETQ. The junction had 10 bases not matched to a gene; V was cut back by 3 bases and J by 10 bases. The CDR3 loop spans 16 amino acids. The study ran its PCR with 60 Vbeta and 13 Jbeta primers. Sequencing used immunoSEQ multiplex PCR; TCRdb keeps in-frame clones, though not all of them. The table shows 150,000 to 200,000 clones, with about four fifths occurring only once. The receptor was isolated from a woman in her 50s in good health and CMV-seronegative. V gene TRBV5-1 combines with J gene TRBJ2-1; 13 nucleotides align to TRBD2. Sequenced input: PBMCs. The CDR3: CASSSRPGLAGREQFF. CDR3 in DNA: TGCGCCAGCAGCTCTCGCCCGGGACTAGCGGGGAGGGAGCAGTTCTTC.